One sample yielded the 22 T cell receptor beta chains listed below, sequenced in a study of T cells in Graves' hyperthyroidism and ophthalmopathy. Regions amplified from RNA transcripts were the TCR beta CDR3 regions. Researchers ran a first-round RT-PCR on the TCR CDR3 using the HTBI primer set. TCRdb itself ran the multiplex PCR reads through MiXCR, one entry per CDR3 protein. The sample lists about 300,000 distinct CDR3 sequences; around 20% were seen once. The sample taken for sequencing was blood. These receptors were taken from a man aged 50 to 59 with Graves' ophthalmopathy.

Only one count was recorded for this clonotype. The chain is built from TRBV19 and TRBJ2-1; 8 bases align to TRBD1. V lost 3 bases to trimming and J lost 7 bases; unmatched junction nucleotides: 11. The CDR3 is 16 amino acids. Germline V gene sequence: CDR1 LNHDA, CDR2 SQIVND (reference sequence). The CDR3 DNA follows: TGTGCCAGTAGTATTCCCCGGACAGGGTTTTTGAATGAGCAGTTCTTC. Its translation: CASSIPRTGFLNEQFF.

The rearrangement links TRBV9 to TRBJ1-2; D is possibly TRBD1 (5 bases). Germline CDR1 SGDLS, CDR2 YYNGEE. The CDR3 has 15 amino acids. Trimming took off 3 bases at V and 5 bases at J, with 17 bases between the two ends. CDR3 coding DNA: TGTGCCAGCAGCGCCTACCGGGACGAACTGTATGGCTACACCTTC. Residues: CASSAYRDELYGYTF. Filled out from reference TRBV9 and TRBJ1-2, the complete variable domain reads DSGVTQTPKHLITATGQRVTLRCSPRSGDLSVYWYQQSLDQGLQFLIQYYNGEERAKGNILERFSAQQFPDLHSELNLSSLELGDSALYFCASSAYRDELYGYTFGSGTRLTVV.

This clonotype was found once. The chain carries TRBV7-8 and TRBJ1-2; D gene ambiguous. Germline CDR1 is SGHVS and CDR2 is FQNEAQ. This CDR3 region has 13 residues. Trimming took 2 bases from V and 3 from J, leaving 7 bases between them. The CDR3 here is CASSLLLDYGYTF. As DNA, the CDR3 is TGTGCCAGCAGCTTACTACTGGACTATGGCTACACCTTC.

This clonotype was seen only a few times. V is TRBV4-1 and J is TRBJ2-5; tentative D call: TRBD1 (5 bases). This CDR3 contains 12 residues. The germline CDR1 and CDR2 sequences are MGHRA and YSYEKL. V was clipped by 0 bases and J by 11 bases, with 10 bases between them. CDR3 sequence: CASSQDGARQYF. DNA of the CDR3: TGCGCCAGCAGCCAAGATGGGGCCCGTCAGTACTTC.

This clonotype was recorded at least ten times. This rearrangement joins TRBV20-1 to TRBJ2-5, with a weak D call TRBD2 (5 bases). Trimming shortened V by 6 bases and J by 5 bases, and 13 bases separated the two germline ends. The CDR3 totals 12 residues. Germline V gene lookup returns CDR1 DFQATT and CDR2 SNEGSKA (reference sequence). The CDR3 DNA sequence: TGCAGTGCCCCCCGGGGTGGGGAGACCCAGTACTTC. Amino acids: CSAPRGGETQYF.

The rearrangement links TRBV12-3 or TRBV12-4 to TRBJ2-7, with 12 bases matching TRBD2. The CDR3 totals 16 residues. Germline trimming cut 4 bases from V and 5 bases from J; bases unmatched to any gene: 9. The CDR3 protein is CASSYASRLAGDEQYF. In nucleotides, the CDR3 is TGTGCCAGCAGTTATGCCTCGCGACTAGCGGGAGACGAGCAGTACTTC.

This clonotype was detected many times. The V call is TRBV7-9, the J call TRBJ2-5; 11 bases fit TRBD2. From germline, CDR1 is SEHNR and CDR2 FQNEAQ (reference sequence). The CDR3 runs to 16 residues. J was trimmed by 5 bases and V by 4 bases; bases with no gene match: 9. The CDR3 region is CASSSQLAGVEETQYF. The CDR3 DNA sequence: TGTGCCAGCAGCTCTCAACTAGCGGGAGTCGAGGAGACCCAGTACTTC.

This clonotype came up many times. This chain connects TRBV3-1 to TRBJ2-7, with 12 bases lining up with TRBD2. The CDR3 is made up of 16 amino acids. Germline V lookup: CDR1 LGHDT, CDR2 YNNKEL (reference sequence). V shed 2 bases, J shed 6 bases, and the junction held 8 bases outside the gene matches. CDR3 coding DNA: TGTGCCAGCAGCCAACTGTCTAGCGGGAGGGCCCGCGAGCAGTACTTC. Translated: CASSQLSSGRAREQYF.

This clonotype was seen a handful of times. This chain links TRBV19 with TRBJ1-1, with D perhaps TRBD1 (6 bases). The germline V gene has CDR1 LNHDA and CDR2 SQIVND (reference sequence). CDR3 length: 14 residues. V was shortened by 7 bases and J by 0 bases, with 12 bases between the two germline ends. CDR3 in DNA: TGTGCCAGTACTTACAGGGCCATGAACACTGAAGCTTTCTTT. Its translation: CASTYRAMNTEAFF.

This clonotype came up many times. The chain recombines TRBV11-2 with TRBJ2-5; the D is unclear. With 5 bases removed from V and 3 bases from J, the gap between germline ends came to 25 bases. The CDR3 extends over 18 amino acids. Germline V CDR1 and CDR2: SGHAT, FQNNGV. CDR3: CASSATPGQAETEETQYF. The CDR3 DNA reads TGTGCCAGCAGCGCCACTCCCGGTCAGGCTGAAACGGAAGAGACCCAGTACTTC.

This clonotype was seen many times. The chain carries TRBV7-8 and TRBJ2-1; D is uncertain. Germline V lookup: CDR1 SGHVS, CDR2 FQNEAQ. This CDR3 region has 16 residues. With 3 bases removed from V and 8 bases from J, the gap between germline ends came to 20 bases. The CDR3 spells CASSLFVVSTIDEQFF. The CDR3 nucleotides are TGTGCCAGCAGCTTGTTTGTGGTTAGCACAATCGATGAGCAGTTCTTC.

This clonotype occurred many times. The chain couples TRBV2 to TRBJ2-2; perhaps TRBD2 as D (6 bases). Trimming took off 0 bases at V and 7 bases at J, with 12 bases between the two ends. The germline V gene has CDR1 SNHLY and CDR2 FYNNEI. The CDR3 length is 15 residues. In nucleotides, the CDR3 is TGTGCCAGCAGTGAAGCGGCGGGACGAATCGGGGAGCTGTTTTTT. This sequence encodes CASSEAAGRIGELFF.

This clonotype has ten or more counts. This chain connects TRBV6-1 to TRBJ2-3, with a possible D match to TRBD2 (5 bases). V lost 6 bases and J 4 bases, leaving 23 bases between the germline ends. Germline CDR1 is MNHNS and CDR2 is SASEGT. This CDR3 contains 17 residues. CDR3 region: CASRSAVGAKEADTQYF. DNA of the CDR3: TGTGCCAGCAGATCCGCTGTAGGAGCTAAGGAGGCAGATACGCAGTATTTT.

This clonotype was seen repeatedly, ten times or more. J is TRBJ1-2 and V is TRBV29-1; tentatively, D is TRBD1 (6 bases). Germline V CDR1 and CDR2: SQVTM, ANQGSEA. The CDR3 contains 13 residues. Trimming left V 0 bases short and J 7 bases short, with 12 bases between. The CDR3 sequence: CSVEDPGARGYTF. The CDR3 region has the DNA TGCAGCGTTGAAGATCCAGGGGCTCGTGGCTACACCTTC. Using reference TRBV29-1 and TRBJ1-2 for the parts outside the CDR3, the full variable domain is SAVISQKPSRDICQRGTSLTIQCQVDSQVTMMFWYRQQPGQSLTLIATANQGSEATYESGFVIDKFPISRPNLTFSTLTVSNMSPEDSSIYLCSVEDPGARGYTFGSGTRLTVV.

This clonotype was found a few times. CDR3 bases: TGTGCCAGCAGCACCGACGTTAGGGGAGAGCAGTACTTC. Its protein product is CASSTDVRGEQYF. The chain recombines TRBV7-8 with TRBJ2-7, with D possibly TRBD1 on 5 matching bases. V lost 5 bases, J lost 7 bases, and 15 bases lay in between. There are 13 residues in the CDR3. From germline, CDR1 is SGHVS and CDR2 FQNEAQ.

This clonotype came up many times. The chain employs TRBV28 and TRBJ2-7; TRBD1 is a possible D gene (6 bases). This CDR3 region has 15 residues. The V gene lost 5 bases and the J gene lost 2 bases, with 16 bases spanning the gap. The V gene's germline CDR1 is MDHEN and CDR2 SYDVKM. The CDR3 loop is CASSRPGAAAYEQYF. CDR3 DNA: TGTGCCAGCAGTCGGCCAGGGGCCGCCGCCTACGAGCAGTACTTC.

With respect to this clonotype: A much more abundant neighbour one base away suggests this may be a read error. The V call is TRBV2, the J call TRBJ2-1; the D is unclear. The CDR3 is 11 amino acids. Germline assignment: CDR1 SNHLY and CDR2 FYNNEI. V lost 7 bases to trimming and J lost 10 bases, with 11 bases between them. For the CDR3, the DNA is TGTGCCAGCAAAGAGAACCACGAGCAGTTCTTC. Protein: CASKENHEQFF.

This clonotype came up many times. This sequence joins TRBV2 and TRBJ2-3; weak D call: TRBD2 (5 bases). This CDR3 spans 13 amino acids. Germline-derived CDR1 and CDR2 are SNHLY and FYNNEI. Trimming removed 10 bases at V and 6 bases at J, with 17 bases between. In nucleotides, the CDR3 is TGTGCCATCAATGGAGGCTTCTCGGATACGCAGTATTTT. Amino acids: CAINGGFSDTQYF.

This clonotype was counted only a few times. The CDR3 loop reads CSAPGQGMSNEQFF. CDR3 DNA: TGCAGTGCCCCGGGACAGGGGATGAGTAATGAGCAGTTCTTC. This chain connects TRBV20-1 to TRBJ2-1; 10 bases are shared with TRBD1. The CDR3 is 14 residues long. CDR1 is DFQATT and CDR2 is SNEGSKA in the germline V gene (reference sequence). V dropped 6 bases and J dropped 7; count of bases not matched to a gene: 9.

The sample holds many counts of this clonotype. This sequence joins TRBV12-3 or TRBV12-4 and TRBJ2-5; tentatively, D is TRBD1 or TRBD2 (7 bases each). The CDR3 totals 15 residues. Trimming took 4 bases from V and 4 from J, leaving 16 bases between them. The DNA of the CDR3 is TGTGCCAGCAGTTCCGGGCAGGGGGGGCGAGAGACCCAGTACTTC. Translation gives CASSSGQGGRETQYF.

Note on this clonotype: A much larger clone sits a single nucleotide away, making a read error possible. The V gene is TRBV5-5, the J gene TRBJ2-7, with D unresolved. The CDR3 runs 16 residues. V gave up 3 bases and J gave up 3 bases, with 19 bases separating them. Germline V gives CDR1 SGHKS, CDR2 YYEKEE (reference sequence). This chain's CDR3 is CASSWESDGAGYEQYF. CDR3 coding DNA: TGTGCCAGCAGCTGGGAAAGTGACGGTGCAGGCTACGAGCAGTACTTC. Full variable domain (rest looked up from reference TRBV5-5 and TRBJ2-7): DAGVTQSPTHLIKTRGQQVTLRCSPISGHKSVSWYQQVLGQGPQFIFQYYEKEERGRGNFPDRFSARQFPNYSSELNVNALLLGDSALYLCASSWESDGAGYEQYFGPGTRLTVT.

In this sample, this clonotype turned up many times. The chain recombines TRBV7-3 with TRBJ2-2; D is ambiguous. The CDR3 consists of 13 residues. Germline V CDR1 and CDR2: SGHTA, FQGTGA. Trimming cost V 0 bases and J 5 bases, with 4 bases left between them. The CDR3 DNA sequence: TGTGCCAGCAGCTTAACTGTTACCGGGGAGCTGTTTTTT. Its protein is CASSLTVTGELFF.